This T cell receptor beta chain is drawn from a study of T cell responses to AZD1222 COVID-19 vaccine. Study-wide results and caveats: Variant regions that are unmutated are reportedly the target of nearly half of spike-specific TCRs. CD4 TCRs linked to vaccination spanned spike, dominating at 160-218 and 743-854. Among those given AZD1222, only five or six were seropositive at baseline.

TCRdb's copy holds only in-frame clones and misses some; the assay was immunoSEQ multiplex PCR. This sample carries 130,000 or so clones, about 86% of them seen once, and the ten largest clones take about 3%. The analysis combined second doses at about 4 or about 12 weeks. Turning to this clone: What it binds is unknown.

This specimen consisted of peripheral blood, obtained 28 days after the second AZD1222 dose. The clonotype comes from an adult who received the AZD1222 COVID-19 vaccine.

CDR3 amino acids: CASSEPGTTNEKLFF. In DNA form, the CDR3 reads TGTGCCAGCAGTGAACCGGGAACAACTAATGAAAAACTGTTTTTT. The rearrangement joins TRBV2 to TRBJ1-4; D gene unclear. V shed 2 bases and J shed 0 bases, with 7 bases lying between them. From germline, CDR1 is SNHLY and CDR2 FYNNEI. The CDR3 covers 15 residues.